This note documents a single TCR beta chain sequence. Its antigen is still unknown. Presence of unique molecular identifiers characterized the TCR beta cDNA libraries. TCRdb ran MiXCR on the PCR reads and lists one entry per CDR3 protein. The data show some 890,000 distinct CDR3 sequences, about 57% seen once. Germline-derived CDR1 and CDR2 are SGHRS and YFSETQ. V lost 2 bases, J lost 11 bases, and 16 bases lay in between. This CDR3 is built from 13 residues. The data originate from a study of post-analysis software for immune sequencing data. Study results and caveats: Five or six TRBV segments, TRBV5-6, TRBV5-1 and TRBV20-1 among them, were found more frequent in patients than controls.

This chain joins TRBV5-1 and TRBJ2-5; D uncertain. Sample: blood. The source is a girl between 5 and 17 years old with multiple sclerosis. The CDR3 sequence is CASSFGSFGGQYF. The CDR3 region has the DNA TGCGCCAGCAGCTTTGGCAGCTTTGGTGGGCAGTACTTC. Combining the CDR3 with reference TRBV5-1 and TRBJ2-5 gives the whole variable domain KAGVTQTPRYLIKTRGQQVTLSCSPISGHRSVSWYQQTPGQGLQFLFEYFSETQRNKGNFPGRFSGRQFSNSRSEMNVSTLELGDSALYLCASSFGSFGGQYFGPGTRLLVL.